This T cell receptor beta chain emerged from a study of T cells in Graves' hyperthyroidism and ophthalmopathy. There are a few counts of this clonotype. Researchers took RNA transcripts and amplified the TCR beta CDR3 regions from them. The TCR CDR3 was amplified in a first-round RT-PCR using the HTBI primer set. TCRdb ran MiXCR on the multiplex PCR reads and lists one entry per CDR3 protein. Altogether fewer than 350,000 distinct CDR3 sequences are present, roughly 13% being singletons, with the ten largest covering roughly 7.7%. This CDR3 is 14 amino acids long. Germline loops: CDR1 DFQATT, CDR2 SNEGSKA (reference sequence). With 5 bases removed from V and 1 base from J, the gap between germline ends came to 11 bases. Reasons for excluding patients were uncontrolled infection, other autoimmune disease, pregnancy or lactation. Diagnoses were established using clinical symptoms, serum thyroxine and TRAb, thyroid ultrasound and orbital computed tomography. The authors took PBMCs from 10 ml fresh peripheral blood.

This receptor was obtained from a woman in her forties with Graves' hyperthyroidism. Sample: blood. The chain combines TRBV20-1 with TRBJ2-2; unclear D gene. DNA of the CDR3: TGCAGTGCTTCAGAGATGGGGAACACCGGGGAGCTGTTTTTT. Protein: CSASEMGNTGELFF.